This entry lists 11 T cell receptor beta chains sequenced from one sample in a study of Graves' ophthalmopathy and Graves' hyperthyroidism. The sequenced template was RNA, covering the TCR beta CDR3 region. RT-PCR in the first round used HTBI primers; a second-round multiplex PCR followed. TCRdb used MiXCR to reprocess the multiplex PCR reads, holding one entry per CDR3 protein. The top ten hold roughly 1.4% of the sample, which has about 400,000 distinct CDR3 sequences, around 20% seen once. The sample taken for sequencing was peripheral blood. These receptor sequences come from a woman aged 18-29 years with Graves' ophthalmopathy.

This clonotype was recorded at least ten times. The chain joins TRBV20-1 to TRBJ1-5; a weak D match, TRBD1 (5 bases). The CDR3 is 14 residues long. Trimming left V 3 bases short and J 4 bases short, with 13 bases between. Germline V CDR1 and CDR2: DFQATT, SNEGSKA (reference sequence). This CDR3 is CSASGGGANQPQHF. In DNA form, the CDR3 reads TGCAGTGCTAGTGGGGGAGGCGCAAATCAGCCCCAGCATTTT.

This clonotype was observed at least ten times. The chain is built from TRBV4-3 and TRBJ2-7; weak D call: TRBD2 (6 bases). The V end lost 1 base, the J end lost 0 bases, and 13 bases lay between the germline ends. The CDR3 extends over 16 amino acids. CDR1 LGHNA and CDR2 YSLEER come from the germline V gene. Written as DNA, the CDR3 is TGCGCCAGCAGCCAAGGTCGTAGCGGCAGCTCCTACGAGCAGTACTTC. This gives the protein CASSQGRSGSSYEQYF.

Ten or more counts support this clonotype. This chain uses TRBV7-8 with TRBJ1-5; D remains ambiguous. Trimming took off 3 bases at V and 0 bases at J, with 15 bases between the two ends. Germline CDR1 reads SGHVS; CDR2 reads FQNEAQ. The length of the CDR3 is 17 residues. Here the CDR3 DNA reads TGTGCCAGCAGCTTCGCAGGTATGATGGATAGCAATCAGCCCCAGCATTTT. Translated, it gives CASSFAGMMDSNQPQHF.

This clonotype showed up many times. The chain links TRBV27 to TRBJ2-7; 9 bases map to TRBD2. From germline, CDR1 is MNHEY and CDR2 SMNVEV (reference sequence). V trimming: 5 bases; J trimming: 2 bases; junction bases outside the gene matches: 4. The CDR3 runs 14 residues. The CDR3 DNA follows: TGTGCCAGCAGTCCCATAGCGGGAGCCTACGAGCAGTACTTC. Translation gives CASSPIAGAYEQYF.

This clonotype was detected ten times or more. The chain uses TRBV29-1 and TRBJ2-7, with D unclear. The length of the CDR3 is 12 residues. Germline V gene lookup returns CDR1 SQVTM and CDR2 ANQGSEA. With 0 bases removed from V and 2 bases from J, the gap between germline ends came to 5 bases. The CDR3 region has the DNA TGCAGCGTTGAAGACAGGACCTACGAGCAGTACTTC. It encodes CSVEDRTYEQYF.

At least ten counts were recorded for this clonotype. The chain uses TRBV6-5 and TRBJ1-5, with 7 bases matching TRBD1. The CDR3 contains 14 residues. Germline V gene data show CDR1 as MNHEY and CDR2 as SVGAGI. The V gene end was trimmed by 2 bases and the J gene end by 3 bases; junction bases not matched to a gene: 1. The DNA of the CDR3 is TGTGCCAGCAGTTACGACAGGGTCAATCAGCCCCAGCATTTT. It specifies CASSYDRVNQPQHF.

This clonotype was seen at least ten times. The chain couples TRBV24-1 to TRBJ2-6; 8 bases are shared with TRBD1. There are 18 residues in the CDR3. Germline lookup yields CDR1 KGHDR and CDR2 SFDVKD. V was pared by 2 bases and J by 2 bases, with 7 bases of the junction left unmatched. CDR3 coding DNA: TGTGCCACCAGTGATTCTTCCGGGACAGGTCCTGGGGCCAACGTCCTGACTTTC. This gives the protein CATSDSSGTGPGANVLTF.

There are many counts of this clonotype. The V and J genes are TRBV6-2 or TRBV6-3 and TRBJ1-5; TRBD1 might be the D (5 bases). This CDR3 region has 17 residues. Trimming shortened V by 3 bases and J by 0 bases, and 15 bases separated the two germline ends. From germline, CDR1 is MNHEY and CDR2 SVGEGT. This chain's CDR3 is CASSYVRGINSNQPQHF. DNA of the CDR3: TGTGCCAGCAGTTATGTGAGGGGAATTAATAGCAATCAGCCCCAGCATTTT.

The table lists this clonotype with many counts. The genes are TRBV28 and TRBJ2-7; tentative D call: TRBD2 (5 bases). The ends were cut back, 7 bases at V and 2 bases at J, with 21 bases in the middle. This CDR3 has 16 amino acids. The V gene's germline CDR1 is MDHEN and CDR2 SYDVKM. The CDR3 here is CASTVKTGTRPYEQYF. CDR3 DNA: TGTGCCAGCACTGTAAAGACGGGCACTAGACCCTACGAGCAGTACTTC.

In this sample, this clonotype turned up many times. The chain has TRBV6-1 and TRBJ1-1; 7 bases map to TRBD1. CDR3 length: 16 amino acids. Looked up from germline, CDR1 is MNHNS and CDR2 is SASEGT. V shed 5 bases, J shed 1 base, and the junction held 10 bases outside the gene matches. CDR3 in DNA: TGTGCCAGCAGTAAATTGACAGGGTTGGGGAACACTGAAGCTTTCTTT. Amino acid sequence: CASSKLTGLGNTEAFF.

Of note for this clonotype: A read error may account for a junction end that differs from germline. The chain recombines TRBV3-1 with TRBJ1-1; tentative D call: TRBD1 (5 bases). The CDR3 spans 16 residues. Germline CDR1 is LGHDT and CDR2 is YNNKEL (reference sequence). The CDR3 DNA reads as TGTGCCAGCAGCCACCTGGGGGGGGGGATGAACACTGGAGCTTTCTTT. Translation: CASSHLGGGMNTGAFF.